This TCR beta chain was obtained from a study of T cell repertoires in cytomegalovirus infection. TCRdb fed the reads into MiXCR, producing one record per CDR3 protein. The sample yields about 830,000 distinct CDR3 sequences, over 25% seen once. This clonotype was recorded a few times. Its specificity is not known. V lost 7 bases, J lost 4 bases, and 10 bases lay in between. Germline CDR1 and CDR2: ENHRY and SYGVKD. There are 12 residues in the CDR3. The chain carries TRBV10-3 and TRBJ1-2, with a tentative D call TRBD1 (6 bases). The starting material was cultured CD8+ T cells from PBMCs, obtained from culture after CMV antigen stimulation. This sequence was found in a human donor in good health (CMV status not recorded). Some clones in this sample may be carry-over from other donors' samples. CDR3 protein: CAITGGAYGYTF. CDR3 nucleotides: TGTGCCATCACGGGGGGCGCCTATGGCTACACCTTC.